The clone carrying this TCR beta chain was seen a handful of times. No antigen is known for it. Germline V lookup: CDR1 MNHEY, CDR2 SVGAGI. This CDR3 contains 13 residues. Trimming cost V 6 bases and J 10 bases, with 16 bases left between them. The data derive from a study of shared clonotypes between healthy human individuals. Findings of the study overall: Relative to memory subsets, naive subsets generally showed larger estimated richness.

Using immunoSEQ multiplex PCR, the repertoire was profiled, and TCRdb retains in-frame clones only, with some absent. There are under 300,000 clones in the sample; just over 65% occur only once, and 11% lies in the top ten. This clonotype originated in a man aged 25 to 40 in good health. Sequenced material: memory CD4+ T cells sorted from blood. Subset defined: CD45RA-negative fraction. This chain joins TRBV6-5 and TRBJ2-1; no reliable D call. This CDR3 reads CASSQSLLGEQFF. The DNA for the CDR3 is TGTGCCAGCAGCCAATCCCTCTTAGGGGAGCAGTTCTTC.